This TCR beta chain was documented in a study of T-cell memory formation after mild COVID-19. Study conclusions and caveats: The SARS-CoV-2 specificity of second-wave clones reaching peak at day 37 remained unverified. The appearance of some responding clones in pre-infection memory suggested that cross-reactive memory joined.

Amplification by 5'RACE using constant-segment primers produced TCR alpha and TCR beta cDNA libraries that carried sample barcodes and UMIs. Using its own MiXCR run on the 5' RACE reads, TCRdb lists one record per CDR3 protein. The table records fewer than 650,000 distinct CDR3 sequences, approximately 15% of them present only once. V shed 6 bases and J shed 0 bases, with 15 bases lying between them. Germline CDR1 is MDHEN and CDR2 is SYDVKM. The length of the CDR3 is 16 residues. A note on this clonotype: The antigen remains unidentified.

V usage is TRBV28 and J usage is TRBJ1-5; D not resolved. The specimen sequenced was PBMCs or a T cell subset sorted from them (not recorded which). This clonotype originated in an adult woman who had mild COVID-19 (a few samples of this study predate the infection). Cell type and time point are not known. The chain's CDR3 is CASSRTVGPSNQPQHF. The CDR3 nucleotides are TGTGCCAGCAGCCGCACGGTGGGCCCTAGCAATCAGCCCCAGCATTTT.